The next 10 T cell receptor beta chains were all read from a single sample in a study of low-dose radiotherapy and immunotherapy resistance in tumors. The time point denotes: before trial treatment. First-strand cDNA relied on TRAV- and TRBV-specific primers spanning alpha and beta chains. The PCR that amplified TCRs ran for 20 cycles, relying on a constant-region primer and a V-primer adapter. TCRdb redid the calling of the reads with MiXCR, one entry per CDR3 protein. The sample carries 30,000 to 50,000 distinct CDR3 sequences, roughly 30% recorded once. Source: PBMCs, taken before treatment. These receptor sequences come from a male donor with gallbladder cancer.

This clonotype showed up many times. This rearrangement joins TRBV6-2 or TRBV6-3 to TRBJ2-5; 8 bases are a match to TRBD2. The length of the CDR3 is 13 residues. Germline assignment: CDR1 MNHEY and CDR2 SVGEGT. With V trimmed by 8 bases and J by 5 bases, 7 bases remained unmatched. CDR3 in DNA: TGTGCCAGCGCACTTGCGGGAGGCGAGACCCAGTACTTC. Its translation: CASALAGGETQYF.

Many counts were recorded for this clonotype. The chain couples TRBV12-3 or TRBV12-4 to TRBJ1-6; no reliable D call. Trimming removed 2 bases at V and 7 bases at J, with 12 bases between. The CDR3 sequence is 15 residues long. CDR3: CASSLQVLENSPLHF. For the CDR3, the DNA is TGTGCCAGCAGTTTACAGGTCCTCGAGAATTCACCCCTCCACTTT.

The V gene is TRBV28, the J gene TRBJ2-1; D might be TRBD2 (6 bases). The CDR3 is 15 residues long. V gave up 7 bases and J gave up 11 bases, with 24 bases separating them. Germline CDR1 reads MDHEN; CDR2 reads SYDVKM. The CDR3 DNA is TGTGCCAGCACCACTAGTATTGGCCAGCGGGTGAAGCAGTTCTTC. Translated: CASTTSIGQRVKQFF.

In this sample, this clonotype turned up many times. The chain recombines TRBV3-1 with TRBJ1-6; the match to TRBD1 covers 9 bases. CDR1 is LGHDT, CDR2 YNNKEL, per germline (reference sequence). Unmatched junction bases numbered 5, after V lost 4 bases and J lost 7 bases. The CDR3 is made up of 15 amino acids. In DNA, the CDR3 is TGTGCCAGCAGCCGGCTAGACAGGGGGAATTCACCCCTCCACTTT. Translation: CASSRLDRGNSPLHF.

The rearrangement uses TRBV12-3 or TRBV12-4 and TRBJ1-4; D gene uncertain. The CDR3 is made up of 14 amino acids. The V and J ends lost 6 bases and 6 bases respectively, with 14 bases between them. The CDR3 DNA is TGTGCCAGCAGGAGGAGTCTAGGGCATGAAAAACTGTTTTTT. Residues: CASRRSLGHEKLFF.

Many counts were recorded for this clonotype. CDR3 in DNA: TGTGCCAGCAGTGAAAGCGGGACTAGCGGGAGGGATACGCAGTATTTT. This codes for CASSESGTSGRDTQYF. The chain joins TRBV25-1 to TRBJ2-3, with TRBD2 identical over 15 bases. CDR1 and CDR2 (germline): MGHDK, SYGVNS. The CDR3 totals 16 residues. Unmatched junction bases numbered 3, after V lost 2 bases and J lost 6 bases. Supplemented by reference TRBV25-1 and TRBJ2-3, the full variable domain reads EADIYQTPRYLVIGTGKKITLECSQTMGHDKMYWYQQDPGMELHLIHYSYGVNSTEKGDLSSESTVSRIRTEHFPLTLESARPSHTSQYLCASSESGTSGRDTQYFGPGTRLTVL.

V and J are TRBV5-1 and TRBJ1-1, with 8 bases matching TRBD1. The CDR3 runs to 13 residues. Germline CDR1 SGHRS, CDR2 YFSETQ. Trimming removed 5 bases from V and 10 bases from J; junction bases left unmatched: 10. The CDR3 is CASSYTGGSGAFF. The DNA for the CDR3 is TGCGCCAGCAGTTATACAGGGGGTTCAGGAGCTTTCTTT.

In regard to this clonotype: A read error may account for a junction end that differs from germline. The chain uses TRBV5-3 and TRBJ2-5, with 8 bases matching TRBD1. TRBV5-3 is an open reading frame, and its role is uncertain. This CDR3 comprises 17 residues. The CDR3 reads CASSLKRTGKTQETQYF. The DNA for the CDR3 is TGTGCCAGCAGCTTGAAGCGGACAGGGAAAACCCAAGAGACCCAGTACTTC.

Details on this clonotype: With only one base between it and a far larger clone, this is likely a read error. This chain joins TRBV4-2 and TRBJ2-7; 11 bases fit TRBD2. The CDR3 length is 16 residues. Germline V gives CDR1 LGHNA, CDR2 YNFKEQ. The J segment lost 7 bases and the V segment lost 1 base, leaving 9 bases of the junction unmatched. The CDR3 sequence is CASSQVSSGGRDEQYF. The CDR3 nucleotides are TGTGCCAGCAGCCAAGTCTCTAGCGGGGGGCGGGATGAGCAGTACTTC.

This clonotype was counted at least ten times. The chain is built from TRBV18 and TRBJ2-7; TRBD2 aligns across 8 bases. Germline-derived CDR1 and CDR2 are KGHSH and LQKENI. The CDR3 consists of 16 residues. The V segment lost 3 bases and the J segment 2 bases; nucleotides outside the gene matches: 9. The CDR3 reads CASSPPGSGVTYEQYF. CDR3 coding DNA: TGTGCCAGCTCACCCCCGGGTAGCGGGGTTACCTACGAGCAGTACTTC.